Below, 3 T cell receptor beta chains from the same sample are listed, as sequenced in a study of cytomegalovirus exposure and HLA in healthy donors. The study ran its PCR with 60 Vbeta and 13 Jbeta primers. Clones were read by immunoSEQ multiplex PCR, and TCRdb kept only the in-frame ones, dropping some. The sample comprises about 130,000 clones, about 66% of which are singletons, and 1.5% to 2% rests with the top ten. The source material was PBMCs. These receptor sequences come from a man younger than 40 in good health and CMV-seropositive.

The chain combines TRBV6-1 with TRBJ1-4; tentative D call: TRBD1 (6 bases). The germline CDR1 and CDR2 sequences are MNHNS and SASEGT. The CDR3 length is 16 residues. Trimming removed 1 base from V and 8 bases from J, with 17 bases in between. CDR3 in DNA: TGTGCCAGCAGTGAAGTGGGGGCCAGAATAGCAGAAAAACTGTTTTTT. Protein sequence: CASSEVGARIAEKLFF.

V usage is TRBV5-4 and J usage is TRBJ2-7; D is perhaps TRBD1 (6 bases). The V end was cut by 0 bases, the J end by 2 bases, with 12 bases between. Germline CDR1 and CDR2: SGHNT and YYREEE (reference sequence). The CDR3 is 15 residues long. DNA for the CDR3: TGTGCCAGCAGCTTGGAACAGGGAAGGACCTACGAGCAGTACTTC. This translates into CASSLEQGRTYEQYF. Supplemented by reference TRBV5-4 and TRBJ2-7, the full variable domain reads ETGVTQSPTHLIKTRGQQVTLRCSSQSGHNTVSWYQQALGQGPQFIFQYYREEENGRGNFPPRFSGLQFPNYSSELNVNALELDDSALYLCASSLEQGRTYEQYFGPGTRLTVT.

The genes are TRBV6-5 and TRBJ2-1, with D unresolved. Germline lookup yields CDR1 MNHEY and CDR2 SVGAGI. The CDR3 length is 15 residues. The ends were cut back, 11 bases at V and 10 bases at J, with 27 bases in the middle. DNA for the CDR3: TGTGCCTCGGCCCTTCTTTTAGGAGCTTCATTGGAGCAGTTCTTC. This sequence encodes CASALLLGASLEQFF.